This passage covers 10 T cell receptor beta chains from one sample sequenced in a study of tumor-infiltrating lymphocytes in primary liver carcinoma. Starting from 500 ng of total RNA, TCR beta cDNA was produced with a primer in the constant region. Employing slightly modified ARM-PCR, three nested multiplex PCR rounds were run, and these gave rise to the TCR beta libraries. The two initial PCR rounds, approximately 10 cycles each, used TRBV1-TRBV30 forward and C-beta reverse primers. A single record per CDR3 protein comes from TCRdb applying MiXCR to the multiplex PCR reads. The data hold roughly 32,000 distinct CDR3 sequences, with approximately 71% observed a single time. Between about 19 and 34 mg of unsorted bulk tissue served as the source from which RNA and DNA were co-extracted. The material sequenced was liver tumor tissue from sampling region 3. Regarding subset: tumor region T3, left-lateral pole. These TCRs come from a woman aged 30 to 39 with primary liver carcinoma and hepatitis B virus infection.

Note on this clonotype: The CDR3 carries no conserved terminal phenylalanine or tryptophan, so it likely arises from a read error. The J gene is TRBJ2-5, the V gene TRBV11-3; 12 bases align to TRBD2. Germline loops: CDR1 SGHNT, CDR2 YENEEA. The CDR3 spans 16 residues. The CDR3 region is CANSLDGLAGWQTQYL. The CDR3 coding sequence is TGTGCCAACAGCTTAGATGGACTAGCGGGATGGCAGACTCAGTACTTA.

Ten or more counts support this clonotype. The V gene is TRBV7-8, the J gene TRBJ2-1, with D possibly TRBD2 on 6 matching bases. V was pared by 3 bases and J by 2 bases, with 11 bases between. This CDR3 is 15 amino acids long. Germline loops: CDR1 SGHVS, CDR2 FQNEAQ. The CDR3 DNA follows: TGTGCCAGCAGCTTCTCTAGCGCGACCTACAATGAGCAGTTCTTC. Protein: CASSFSSATYNEQFF.

In the case of this clonotype: The junction and the germline gene differ at one end; a read error may be behind it. The rearrangement uses TRBV11-2 and TRBJ2-1; 8 bases line up with TRBD2. Germline lookup yields CDR1 SGHAT and CDR2 FQNNGV. The CDR3 has 16 amino acids. The CDR3 is CASTLVSGTPVDEQFF. In nucleotides, the CDR3 is TGTGCCAGCACCTTAGTTAGCGGGACGCCAGTTGATGAGCAGTTCTTC.

Notes on this clonotype: Without the conserved terminal phenylalanine or tryptophan, this CDR3 likely stems from a read error. This chain connects TRBV4-3 to TRBJ1-4; D ambiguous. Trimming shortened V by 7 bases and J by 8 bases, and 20 bases separated the two germline ends. There are 15 residues in the CDR3. Germline V gives CDR1 LGHNA, CDR2 YSLEER. The CDR3 is CASNLRGQVGEKLFL. The CDR3 DNA is TGCGCCAGCAACCTTAGAGGCCAGGTGGGGGAAAAACTGTTTCTT.

The rearrangement uses TRBV28 and TRBJ2-5; D assignment may be TRBD1 or TRBD2 (5 bases each). Trimming cost V 8 bases and J 5 bases, with 18 bases left between them. CDR1 MDHEN and CDR2 SYDVKM come from the germline V gene. This CDR3 has 14 amino acids. The CDR3 loop is CASCVIGGWETQYF. The DNA of the CDR3 is TGTGCCAGCTGTGTGATTGGGGGATGGGAGACCCAGTACTTC.

This clonotype showed up just once. A much larger clone sits a single nucleotide away, making a read error possible. Since the CDR3 does not end with the conserved phenylalanine or tryptophan, this likely comes from a read error. This rearrangement joins TRBV11-2 to TRBJ2-2; no definite D call. The CDR3 has 13 amino acids. Germline V CDR1 and CDR2: SGHAT, FQNNGV. In nucleotides, the CDR3 is TGTGCCAGCAACTTAGATAGGAGTGGGGAGCTGTTTTTA. It yields the protein CASNLDRSGELFL.

As for this clonotype: Just one base apart from a much larger clone, this may be a read error. This chain connects TRBV6-6 to TRBJ2-7; 9 positions agree with TRBD1. Germline-derived CDR1 and CDR2 are MNHNY and SVGAGI (reference sequence). The ends lost 10 bases at V and 6 bases at J; junction bases unmatched: 13. The CDR3 has 14 amino acids. The CDR3 nucleotides are TGTGCCATCATGACGGGGGACAGGGTGGGCGAGCAGTACTTC. It translates to CAIMTGDRVGEQYF.

With respect to this clonotype: Germline is not matched at one junction end, which may reflect a read error. The chain carries TRBV11-2 and TRBJ2-3; 8 nucleotides align to TRBD2. Germline V lookup: CDR1 SGHAT, CDR2 FQNNGV. The CDR3 is 15 residues long. Here the CDR3 DNA reads TGTGCCAGCAGCTCCCGGGGGGGGGAGGCAGATATGCAGTATTTT. As protein: CASSSRGGEADMQYF. The variable domain in full, completed from reference TRBV11-2 and TRBJ2-3, reads EAGVAQSPRYKIIEKRQSVAFWCNPISGHATLYWYQQILGQGPKLLIQFQNNGVVDDSQLPKDRFSAERLKGVDSTLKIQPAKLEDSAVYLCASSSRGGEADMQYFGPGTRLTVL.

With regard to this clonotype: A read error may produce the germline difference seen at one junction end. This sequence joins TRBV6-5 and TRBJ2-7; 7 nucleotides align to TRBD1. The CDR3 length is 15 residues. The germline V gene encodes CDR1 MNHEY and CDR2 SVGAGI. CDR3 in amino acids: CDSSYKDRSSYEHYF. The CDR3 bases are TGTGACAGCAGTTACAAGGACAGGAGCTCCTACGAGCACTACTTC.

This clonotype was picked up one time. One end of the junction varies from germline; a read error may be responsible. The V call is TRBV11-2, the J call TRBJ2-1; 11 nucleotides align to TRBD2. Germline values: CDR1 SGHAT, CDR2 FQNNGV. The CDR3 loop spans 16 amino acids. The CDR3 here is CAGSTSLAGGYNEQIF. In DNA, the CDR3 is TGCGCTGGCAGCACCTCTCTAGCGGGAGGATACAATGAGCAGATCTTC.